This TCR beta chain was obtained from a study of T cell responses to AZD1222 COVID-19 vaccine. There are a few counts of this clone. Its antigen remains unidentified. Study-level findings and limits: Baseline testing showed seropositivity in only 6 or 7 AZD1222 recipients.

This CDR3 contains 17 residues. J gave up 6 bases and V 4 bases, and 11 bases lay outside the gene matches. The germline V gene has CDR1 SGHNT and CDR2 YENEEA. The data were produced by immunoSEQ multiplex PCR, yet TCRdb's version contains in-frame clones alone and is incomplete. The sample has 110,000 to 150,000 clones, roughly 90% seen once; the top ten hold around 3.3%. The material sequenced was peripheral blood, taken 28 days after the second AZD1222 dose. The V call is TRBV11-3, the J call TRBJ2-2; 10 nucleotides agree with TRBD2. The receptor was derived from an adult who received the AZD1222 COVID-19 vaccine. CDR3 region: CASSSEWTSGVAGELFF. The CDR3 DNA sequence: TGTGCCAGCAGCTCAGAGTGGACTAGCGGTGTCGCCGGGGAGCTGTTTTTT.